This T cell receptor beta chain is drawn from a study of T cell responses to AZD1222 COVID-19 vaccine. Overall study context: Samples with a second dose at about 4 or about 12 weeks were pooled together.

Note on this clone: Antigen: not known.

Sequencing was performed with immunoSEQ multiplex PCR; in TCRdb, only in-frame clones are kept and a portion is missing. The sample carries fewer than 110,000 clones, roughly 87% recorded once. J gave up 5 bases and V 2 bases, and 13 bases lay outside the gene matches. Germline CDR1 and CDR2: MNHEY and SMNVEV (reference sequence). This CDR3 is 17 amino acids long. Study observations and caveats: Females outnumbered males among donors, who were mostly white British; clonal diversity was possibly underestimated. Spike was spanned by vaccine-associated CD4 TCRs, with dominance at 160-218 and 743-854. Spike-specific TCR breadth and depth both grew after two AZD1222 doses.

Source: peripheral blood, taken on day 0 of AZD1222 vaccination. The chain recombines TRBV27 with TRBJ2-3, with 7 bases lining up with TRBD2. This TCR came from an adult in good health. The DNA for the CDR3 is TGTGCCAGCAGTTTAGTCGGGGGGAGGGCCCTCGGAGATACGCAGTATTTT. It specifies CASSLVGGRALGDTQYF.